This T cell receptor beta chain was sequenced for a study of T cells in Graves' hyperthyroidism and ophthalmopathy. General observations from the study: Most thyroid clonotypes expanded above 0.001 were also detected in blood. From stable hyperthyroidism, ophthalmopathy was set apart by a 13 V-J model.

Trimming took 1 base from V and 8 from J; bases not matched to a gene: 8. The CDR3 length is 16 residues. The germline V gene has CDR1 LNHNV and CDR2 YYDKDF (reference sequence). Concerning this clonotype itself: Its antigen is unidentified.

Amplification of TCR beta CDR3 regions was performed using RNA transcripts as template. HTBI primers drove first-round RT-PCR of the TCR CDR3. TCRdb reprocessed the multiplex PCR reads via MiXCR and lists one record per CDR3 protein. Altogether fewer than 600,000 distinct CDR3 sequences are present, less than 15% being singletons, with the ten largest covering 11% to 15%. The TCR comes from a woman in her forties with Graves' hyperthyroidism. The chain employs TRBV15 and TRBJ1-4; 9 bases are shared with TRBD1. What was sequenced was blood. CDR3 coding DNA: TGTGCCACCAGCAGAGCTCCGGGACAGGGCATCGAAAAACTGTTTTTT. Amino acids: CATSRAPGQGIEKLFF.